Below, 32 T cell receptor beta chains from the same sample are listed, as sequenced in a study of blood T cells in healthy people across ages (dated by TCRdb to 2015 to 2017). The library came from 5' RACE. This sample was sequenced with an Illumina HiSeq 2500. The second PCR ran for about 7 to 11 cycles and used a J-beta primer mix along with a sample-barcoded 5' primer. Clones were called with MiXCR by TCRdb after fastp trimmed the public reads at Q25, and only in-frame beta chains were retained. Each record represents a unique CDR3 protein, reported with the most common genes and DNA among its rows. In this sample the table shows some 1,000,000 distinct CDR3 sequences, 25% of which occur a single time. The top ten clonotypes cover around 0.75% of the sample. The same data also went into a second study, on T cells of mothers and their children.

Specimen: blood. Every receptor here comes from a girl aged 2-15 years in good health.

This clonotype appeared a single time. The junction shows a germline mismatch at one end, possibly a read error. The V call is TRBV20-1, the J call TRBJ2-7, with D unresolved. CDR3 length: 12 residues. Germline CDR1 and CDR2: DFQATT and SNEGSKA (reference sequence). The CDR3 sequence: CSAMAESYKQYF. CDR3 nucleotides: TGCAGTGCTATGGCCGAGTCCTACAAGCAGTACTTC.

The chain employs TRBV2 and TRBJ2-5; 9 bases map to TRBD1. The V gene end was trimmed by 6 bases and the J gene end by 5 bases; junction bases not matched to a gene: 10. CDR1 is SNHLY and CDR2 is FYNNEI in the germline V gene. The CDR3 sequence is 15 residues long. CDR3 nucleotide sequence: TGTGCCAGCAGCGGGGACAGGGTTCTGATCGAGACCCAGTACTTC. Its translation: CASSGDRVLIETQYF.

The V gene is TRBV10-2, the J gene TRBJ2-5, with D hard to call. Germline V lookup: CDR1 WSHSY, CDR2 SAAADI. V lost 0 bases to trimming and J lost 7 bases, with 6 bases between them. The CDR3 consists of 12 residues. CDR3 nucleotides: TGCGCCAGCAGTGAGTCAGTGGGGACCCAGTACTTC. Its protein product is CASSESVGTQYF.

The V gene is TRBV4-1, the J gene TRBJ2-2; D gene uncertain. CDR1 is MGHRA, CDR2 YSYEKL, per germline. The length of the CDR3 is 17 residues. The V end was cut by 1 base, the J end by 1 base, with 13 bases between. The DNA of the CDR3 is TGCGCCAGCAGCCAAGGATCGTATGAAGTGAACACCGGGGAGCTGTTTTTT. As protein: CASSQGSYEVNTGELFF.

The chain has TRBV10-3 and TRBJ1-5, with 8 bases matching TRBD1. The germline CDR1 and CDR2 sequences are ENHRY and SYGVKD. Germline trimming cut 3 bases from V and 4 bases from J; bases unmatched to any gene: 8. This CDR3 is 16 amino acids long. CDR3: CAISDTGGSLNQPQHF. CDR3 DNA sequence: TGTGCCATCAGTGACACAGGGGGATCCCTTAATCAGCCCCAGCATTTT.

The chain uses TRBV11-2 and TRBJ2-1, with 10 nucleotides matching TRBD2. Germline CDR1 reads SGHAT; CDR2 reads FQNNGV. The V and J ends lost 2 bases and 5 bases, in that order; junction bases with no gene match: 3. The length of the CDR3 is 15 residues. The CDR3 here is CASSLLAGENNEQFF. In DNA, the CDR3 is TGTGCCAGCAGCTTACTAGCGGGAGAAAACAATGAGCAGTTCTTC.

The chain has TRBV4-3 and TRBJ2-3; 7 bases are shared with TRBD2. Germline V gives CDR1 LGHNA, CDR2 YSLEER. Unmatched junction bases numbered 6, after V lost 0 bases and J lost 6 bases. The CDR3 length is 15 residues. The CDR3 coding sequence is TGCGCCAGCAGCCAAGAAATCGGGAGGTGGGATACGCAGTATTTT. Its translation: CASSQEIGRWDTQYF.

As concerns this clonotype: The junction differs from germline at one of its ends, possibly a read error. This chain connects TRBV6-2 or TRBV6-3 to TRBJ1-6; no clear D gene. The CDR3 consists of 15 residues. Germline CDR1 MNHEY, CDR2 SVGEGT. The CDR3 region is CASSYSSGEYSPLHF. CDR3 bases: TGTGCCAGCAGTTACTCGAGTGGGGAGTATTCGCCCCTCCACTTT.

This clonotype was found a few times. The chain combines TRBV7-8 with TRBJ2-1; D may be TRBD1 (6 bases). Germline loops: CDR1 SGHVS, CDR2 FQNEAQ. This CDR3 has 15 amino acids. The V and J ends lost 7 bases and 4 bases respectively, with 17 bases between them. Written as DNA, the CDR3 is TGTGCCAGCACCGCGACGACAGGCTTGTACAATGAGCAGTTCTTC. This sequence encodes CASTATTGLYNEQFF.

The J gene is TRBJ1-1, the V gene TRBV7-3; D remains ambiguous. Looked up from germline, CDR1 is SGHTA and CDR2 is FQGTGA. This CDR3 region has 13 residues. Trimming removed 6 bases from V and 4 bases from J, with 12 bases in between. DNA for the CDR3: TGTGCCAGCAGTCTCGACGCATTCACTGAAGCTTTCTTT. Its protein is CASSLDAFTEAFF.

V and J are TRBV7-6 and TRBJ2-3, with 9 nucleotides matching TRBD1. CDR1 and CDR2 (germline): SGHVS, FNYEAQ. This CDR3 has 16 amino acids. With 5 bases clipped from V and 5 bases from J, the junction kept 11 bases outside the gene matches. Here the CDR3 DNA reads TGTGCCAGCAGCACCCCGGGACAGGGAAGTTTAGATACGCAGTATTTT. Encoded protein: CASSTPGQGSLDTQYF.

This clonotype was seen a few times. The chain couples TRBV12-3 or TRBV12-4 to TRBJ2-1; TRBD1 matches 10 bases. Unmatched junction bases numbered 10, after V lost 6 bases and J lost 8 bases. The CDR3 is 15 residues long. The CDR3, as DNA: TGTGCCAGCAGGGCCGAGACAGGGGGCAGGTATGAGCAGTTCTTC. Protein sequence: CASRAETGGRYEQFF.

This clonotype was picked up a small number of times. This chain joins TRBV10-3 and TRBJ1-2, with D possibly being TRBD1 (5 bases). V was shortened by 0 bases and J by 3 bases, with 8 bases between the two germline ends. The CDR3 is made up of 14 amino acids. Germline assignment: CDR1 ENHRY and CDR2 SYGVKD. The CDR3 bases are TGTGCCATCAGTGAGTCGGGGCCGGACTATGGCTACACCTTC. Protein product: CAISESGPDYGYTF.

V usage is TRBV29-1 and J usage is TRBJ2-5, with D perhaps given as TRBD1 or TRBD2 (6 bases each). Germline lookup yields CDR1 SQVTM and CDR2 ANQGSEA. CDR3 length equals 13 residues. As DNA, the CDR3 is TGCAGTACAGACGCGGGGACACAAGAGACCCAGTACTTC. Its protein product is CSTDAGTQETQYF.

A few counts support this clonotype. The chain employs TRBV4-3 and TRBJ1-1; perhaps TRBD1 as D (6 bases). Trimming removed 0 bases from V and 8 bases from J, with 16 bases in between. CDR3 length: 15 residues. Per germline, CDR1 LGHNA and CDR2 YSLEER. The CDR3 DNA follows: TGCGCCAGCAGCCAAGATAGGCCAGGGGCCCTCGAAGCTTTCTTT. Its translation: CASSQDRPGALEAFF.

This clonotype was seen more than once but under ten times. V and J are TRBV11-1 and TRBJ2-3, with 14 bases fitting TRBD2. Germline assignment: CDR1 SGHAT and CDR2 FQDESV (reference sequence). This CDR3 has 22 amino acids. V lost 4 bases to trimming and J lost 2 bases; unmatched junction nucleotides: 20. CDR3 coding DNA: TGTGCCAGCAGCTACCCGGGTCGGACTAGCGGGGGGCCGGGAAAAGTCACAGATACGCAGTATTTT. Translating it yields CASSYPGRTSGGPGKVTDTQYF.

This clonotype was seen many times. The chain combines TRBV4-1 with TRBJ2-5; D not certain. Germline V CDR1 and CDR2: MGHRA, YSYEKL. The germline V and J ends were trimmed by 1 base and 5 bases, with 5 bases remaining between them. The length of the CDR3 is 12 residues. DNA of the CDR3: TGCGCCAGCAGCCAAGGCCAGGAGACCCAGTACTTC. Encoded protein: CASSQGQETQYF.

This clonotype was seen only a few times. The chain carries TRBV28 and TRBJ1-1; D may be TRBD1 (5 bases). The CDR3 covers 16 residues. Germline V lookup: CDR1 MDHEN, CDR2 SYDVKM. V was cut by 6 bases and J by 5 bases, with 22 bases left in between. CDR3 DNA sequence: TGTGCCAGCAGGGCAGGGAATGGGCGTCTGGGGACTGAAGCTTTCTTT. Translating gives CASRAGNGRLGTEAFF.

This rearrangement joins TRBV7-2 to TRBJ2-7, with 7 bases fitting TRBD2. CDR1 and CDR2 (germline): SGHTA, FQGNSA. The CDR3 loop spans 15 amino acids. Germline trimming cut 5 bases from V and 2 bases from J; bases unmatched to any gene: 9. The CDR3 here is CASSPVTSVPYEQYF. The CDR3 DNA follows: TGTGCCAGCAGCCCGGTTACTAGCGTACCCTACGAGCAGTACTTC.

V is TRBV10-3 and J is TRBJ1-5, with no clear D. V was trimmed by 3 bases and J by 4 bases, leaving 7 bases between them. Germline V gives CDR1 ENHRY, CDR2 SYGVKD. The CDR3 extends over 13 amino acids. CDR3 sequence: CAISDRGNQPQHF. The CDR3 coding sequence is TGTGCCATCAGTGATAGAGGTAATCAGCCCCAGCATTTT.

This clonotype was detected a few times. This chain uses TRBV7-2 with TRBJ2-1; D gene ambiguous. This CDR3 is built from 16 residues. With 5 bases removed from V and 3 bases from J, the gap between germline ends came to 17 bases. The germline CDR1 and CDR2 sequences are SGHTA and FQGNSA. The CDR3 DNA is TGTGCCAGCAGCCTCTCGTTCCGAGGTGGCTACAATGAGCAGTTCTTC. It codes for CASSLSFRGGYNEQFF.

This clonotype was found a few times. This rearrangement joins TRBV28 to TRBJ2-5, with TRBD2 identical over 7 bases. The J call may be faulty, since TRBJ2-1 better matches the DNA end. The germline CDR1 and CDR2 sequences are MDHEN and SYDVKM. The CDR3 is made up of 14 amino acids. The CDR3 spells CASSLRGGGYEQFF. CDR3 coding DNA: TGTGCCAGCAGTTTAAGGGGCGGGGGATACGAGCAGTTCTTC.

This chain links TRBV7-8 with TRBJ2-5, with TRBD1 identical over 8 bases. CDR1 and CDR2 from the germline V gene are SGHVS and FQNEAQ. The CDR3 contains 15 residues. The J segment lost 4 bases and the V segment lost 3 bases, leaving 7 bases of the junction unmatched. The CDR3 is CASSFGGQGAETQYF. Written as DNA, the CDR3 is TGTGCCAGCAGCTTTGGCGGCCAGGGGGCAGAGACCCAGTACTTC.

This clonotype occurred a few times. The CDR3 loop reads CSVELDEYGYTF. The CDR3 region has the DNA TGCAGCGTTGAATTGGATGAGTATGGCTACACCTTC. V gene TRBV29-1 combines with J gene TRBJ1-2; D not certain. This CDR3 has 12 amino acids. Germline CDR1 SQVTM, CDR2 ANQGSEA. Trimming left V 2 bases short and J 5 bases short, with 9 bases between. The whole variable domain, remainder taken from reference TRBV29-1 and TRBJ1-2, is SAVISQKPSRDICQRGTSLTIQCQVDSQVTMMFWYRQQPGQSLTLIATANQGSEATYESGFVIDKFPISRPNLTFSTLTVSNMSPEDSSIYLCSVELDEYGYTFGSGTRLTVV.

This clonotype was seen more than once but under ten times. The chain recombines TRBV28 with TRBJ2-7; possibly TRBD2 for D (6 bases). V lost 6 bases, J lost 1 base, and 19 bases lay in between. The germline CDR1 and CDR2 sequences are MDHEN and SYDVKM. The CDR3 sequence is 16 residues long. CDR3 sequence reads: CASRPLSDGRSYEQYF. DNA of the CDR3: TGTGCCAGCAGACCCCTCTCCGATGGGAGGTCCTACGAGCAGTACTTC. Full variable domain (missing parts from reference TRBV28 and TRBJ2-7): DVKVTQSSRYLVKRTGEKVFLECVQDMDHENMFWYRQDPGLGLRLIYFSYDVKMKEKGDIPEGYSVSREKKERFSLILESASTNQTSMYLCASRPLSDGRSYEQYFGPGTRLTVT.

This rearrangement joins TRBV5-1 to TRBJ2-5; tentative D call: TRBD1 (6 bases). Trimming left V 4 bases short and J 2 bases short, with 15 bases between. This CDR3 contains 15 residues. Per germline, CDR1 SGHRS and CDR2 YFSETQ. The CDR3: CASSTWTAMQETQYF. CDR3 DNA sequence: TGCGCCAGCAGCACATGGACAGCGATGCAAGAGACCCAGTACTTC.

The rearrangement joins TRBV19 to TRBJ1-5, with D tentatively TRBD1 (5 bases). The CDR3 length is 14 residues. Germline V CDR1 and CDR2: LNHDA, SQIVND (reference sequence). Trimming stripped 6 bases from V and 8 bases from J, with 17 bases between. The CDR3 bases are TGTGCCAGTAGCACTACAGGCTCTTTCGAGCCCCAGCATTTT. This sequence encodes CASSTTGSFEPQHF.

This clonotype was detected only once. The V gene is TRBV27, the J gene TRBJ2-1; a weak D match, TRBD2 (6 bases). Germline V CDR1 and CDR2: MNHEY, SMNVEV (reference sequence). CDR3 length equals 19 residues. V lost 6 bases and J lost 7, with 31 bases in between. The CDR3 coding sequence is TGTGCCAGCAGACTATTTTCCCGGGGCAGTCCGGGAGTAGGGAATGAGCAGTTCTTC. Encoded protein: CASRLFSRGSPGVGNEQFF.

In this sample, this clonotype turned up a few times. The chain is built from TRBV7-9 and TRBJ2-3; D might be TRBD1 or TRBD2, each matching 6 bases. The CDR3 spans 17 residues. Trimming cost V 1 base and J 2 bases, with 16 bases left between them. Germline CDR1 reads SEHNR; CDR2 reads FQNEAQ (reference sequence). CDR3 protein: CASSLGGTGGPTDTQYF. The DNA for the CDR3 is TGTGCCAGCAGCTTAGGCGGAACCGGGGGCCCCACAGATACGCAGTATTTT. The whole variable domain, remainder taken from reference TRBV7-9 and TRBJ2-3, is DTGVSQNPRHKITKRGQNVTFRCDPISEHNRLYWYRQTLGQGPEFLTYFQNEAQLEKSRLLSDRFSAERPKGSFSTLEIQRTEQGDSAMYLCASSLGGTGGPTDTQYFGPGTRLTVL.

This clonotype showed up many times. Written as DNA, the CDR3 is TGTGCCAGCAGTTTAGTGGGAGGGGGAACTGAAGCTTTCTTT. This translates into CASSLVGGGTEAFF. V usage is TRBV12-3 or TRBV12-4 and J usage is TRBJ1-1, with D perhaps matching TRBD1 (6 bases). V gave up 1 base and J gave up 5 bases, with 11 bases separating them. The CDR3 sequence is 14 residues long.

The chain is built from TRBV7-3 and TRBJ1-2; D remains ambiguous. Germline CDR1 SGHTA, CDR2 FQGTGA. CDR3 size: 13 residues. The germline V and J ends were trimmed by 5 bases and 8 bases, with 15 bases remaining between them. DNA of the CDR3: TGTGCCAGCAGCCTTGGATGGGGAGAAGGCTACACCTTC. Amino acids: CASSLGWGEGYTF.

A few counts support this clonotype. The rearrangement uses TRBV28 and TRBJ2-3; D might be TRBD2 (6 bases). The germline gives CDR1 MDHEN, CDR2 SYDVKM. This CDR3 has 14 residues. V shed 3 bases and J shed 3 bases, with 10 bases lying between them. The CDR3 nucleotides read TGTGCCAGCAGTTTTCGGGACTCAACAGATACGCAGTATTTT. Its translation: CASSFRDSTDTQYF.